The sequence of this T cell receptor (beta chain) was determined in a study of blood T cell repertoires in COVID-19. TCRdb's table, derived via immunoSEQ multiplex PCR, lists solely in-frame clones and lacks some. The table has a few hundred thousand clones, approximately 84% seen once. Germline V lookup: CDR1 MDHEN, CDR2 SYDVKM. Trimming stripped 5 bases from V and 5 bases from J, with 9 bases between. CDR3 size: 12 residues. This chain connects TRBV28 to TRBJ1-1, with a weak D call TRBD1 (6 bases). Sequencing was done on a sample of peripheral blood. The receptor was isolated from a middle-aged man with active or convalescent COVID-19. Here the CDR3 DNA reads TGTGCCAGCAGTGTCCAGGGGACTGAAGCTTTCTTT. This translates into CASSVQGTEAFF.